The 29 T cell receptor beta chains below come from one sample, sequenced in a study of cytomegalovirus exposure and HLA in healthy donors (TCRdb year 2017). Library preparation was by the immunoSEQ multiplex PCR assay. For the multiplex PCR, a mixture combining 60 forward primers for TCR Vbeta segments and 13 reverse primers for TCR Jbeta segments was used. As stored in TCRdb, this immuneACCESS dataset retains in-frame rearrangements with V and J assigned. A fraction of the clones does not appear; measured against another copy, unresolved V genes explain less than half of the discrepancy, and the remainder lacks a known reason. For this sample the table gives some 160,000 clones, of which less than 90% were detected only once. The ten largest make up roughly 6.3% of the sample. Material: PBMCs. Receptors originate from a male donor in good health and CMV-seropositive.

The V call is TRBV6-5, the J call TRBJ2-7, with TRBD1 matching over 8 bases. V lost 8 bases and J lost 7; bases outside the gene matches: 7. The V gene's germline CDR1 is MNHEY and CDR2 SVGAGI. The CDR3 loop spans 12 amino acids. CDR3 amino acids: CASGRGLGEQYF. The CDR3 DNA sequence: TGTGCCAGCGGCAGGGGGCTCGGTGAGCAGTACTTC.

The V call is TRBV14, the J call TRBJ2-7, with 7 bases that match TRBD1. The germline V gene encodes CDR1 SGHDN and CDR2 FVKESK. The V and J ends lost 4 bases and 2 bases, in that order; junction bases with no gene match: 8. The CDR3 is 15 amino acids. The CDR3 loop reads CASSRTGTATYEQYF. In DNA form, the CDR3 reads TGTGCCAGCAGCCGGACCGGGACAGCCACCTACGAGCAGTACTTC.

This clone turned up a few times. This chain links TRBV11-2 with TRBJ2-6, with D possibly matching TRBD1 (6 bases). The CDR3 totals 15 residues. V dropped 5 bases and J dropped 6 bases, with 14 bases sitting between them. The V gene's germline CDR1 is SGHAT and CDR2 FQNNGV. CDR3 in amino acids: CASSQEWGLANVLTF. Here the CDR3 DNA reads TGTGCCAGCAGCCAAGAATGGGGGCTGGCCAACGTCCTGACTTTC.

The chain couples TRBV28 to TRBJ2-5; weak D call: TRBD2 (5 bases). The germline V gene encodes CDR1 MDHEN and CDR2 SYDVKM. There are 13 residues in the CDR3. V lost 6 bases to trimming and J lost 5 bases, with 13 bases between them. The CDR3 spells CASRLRGSETQYF. CDR3 DNA: TGTGCCAGCAGATTAAGAGGGTCGGAGACCCAGTACTTC.

V is TRBV30 and J is TRBJ2-1; D possibly corresponds to TRBD2 (6 bases). V lost 4 bases, J lost 6 bases, and 13 bases lay in between. The germline V gene encodes CDR1 GTSNPN and CDR2 SVGIG (reference sequence). The CDR3 length is 13 residues. CDR3 amino acids: CAWIGLRPNEQFF. In DNA form, the CDR3 reads TGTGCCTGGATTGGACTACGTCCCAATGAGCAGTTCTTC. The full variable domain, completed using reference TRBV30 and TRBJ2-1, is SQTIHQWPATLVQPVGSPLSLECTVEGTSNPNLYWYRQAAGRGLQLLFYSVGIGQISSEVPQNLSASRPQDRQFILSSKKLLLSDSGFYLCAWIGLRPNEQFFGPGTRLTVL.

The gene calls are TRBV19 and TRBJ2-7; 9 bases are a match to TRBD1. In germline, CDR1 is LNHDA, CDR2 SQIVND (reference sequence). The V segment lost 5 bases and the J segment 3 bases; nucleotides outside the gene matches: 11. The CDR3 has 16 amino acids. CDR3 in DNA: TGTGCCAGTAGTCCTCGACCGGTGGGACAGGGCTACGAGCAGTACTTC. Translated: CASSPRPVGQGYEQYF.

This clone appeared a single time. V usage is TRBV11-2 and J usage is TRBJ2-1; 9 bases are a match to TRBD2. This CDR3 is built from 15 residues. The ends lost 5 bases at V and 3 bases at J; junction bases unmatched: 5. Germline CDR1 and CDR2: SGHAT and FQNNGV. The CDR3 here is CASSRSGSIYNEQFF. CDR3 in DNA: TGTGCCAGCAGCCGTAGCGGGAGTATCTACAATGAGCAGTTCTTC. Complete variable domain (other parts from reference TRBV11-2 and TRBJ2-1): EAGVAQSPRYKIIEKRQSVAFWCNPISGHATLYWYQQILGQGPKLLIQFQNNGVVDDSQLPKDRFSAERLKGVDSTLKIQPAKLEDSAVYLCASSRSGSIYNEQFFGPGTRLTVL.

The chain recombines TRBV14 with TRBJ2-1, with 12 bases matching TRBD2. Trimming removed 5 bases from V and 0 bases from J; junction bases left unmatched: 5. Germline lookup yields CDR1 SGHDN and CDR2 FVKESK. CDR3 length: 17 residues. The CDR3 reads CASSSSSGRASYNEQFF. The CDR3 nucleotides are TGTGCCAGCAGCTCATCTAGCGGGAGGGCCTCCTACAATGAGCAGTTCTTC.

The rearrangement uses TRBV27 and TRBJ1-3; TRBD1 matches at 9 bases. This CDR3 is 14 amino acids long. Germline values: CDR1 MNHEY, CDR2 SMNVEV (reference sequence). Unmatched junction bases numbered 2, after V lost 4 bases and J lost 4 bases. The CDR3: CASSSGQGGNTIYF. The CDR3 nucleotides read TGTGCCAGCAGTTCCGGACAGGGGGGAAACACCATATATTTT.

The rearrangement joins TRBV19 to TRBJ2-7, with D uncertain. Germline loops: CDR1 LNHDA, CDR2 SQIVND (reference sequence). This CDR3 spans 11 amino acids. V was pared by 3 bases and J by 5 bases, with 5 bases between. CDR3 region: CASSISHEQYF. The CDR3 bases are TGTGCCAGTAGTATTTCTCACGAGCAGTACTTC.

The rearrangement links TRBV21-1 to TRBJ2-5; TRBD1 is the table's D call and was not checked against the DNA. Judging by the DNA end, TRBJ2-7 fits better; the J call may be wrong. TRBV21-1 corresponds to a pseudogene. The CDR3 spans 13 residues. CDR3 nucleotide sequence: TGTGCCAGTGCCGAGAAAGGGGGCTACGAGCAGTACTTC. Its protein product is CASAEKGGYEQYF.

J is TRBJ2-1 and V is TRBV4-2; 9 nucleotides line up with TRBD1. Germline V gene lookup returns CDR1 LGHNA and CDR2 YNFKEQ. The length of the CDR3 is 16 residues. Trimming removed 1 base from V and 1 base from J; junction bases left unmatched: 2. CDR3 loop: CASSQVGQGSYNEQFF. DNA for the CDR3: TGTGCCAGCAGCCAAGTAGGACAGGGGTCCTACAATGAGCAGTTCTTC.

The J gene is TRBJ2-5, the V gene TRBV9; 9 bases fit TRBD1. CDR1 and CDR2 from the germline V gene are SGDLS and YYNGEE. The ends lost 4 bases at V and 1 base at J; junction bases unmatched: 2. CDR3 length: 14 amino acids. The CDR3 protein is CASSTGQGQETQYF. The CDR3 DNA sequence: TGTGCCAGCAGCACGGGACAGGGCCAAGAGACCCAGTACTTC.

The genes are TRBV12-5 and TRBJ1-5; D gene uncertain. This CDR3 has 17 amino acids. Looked up from germline, CDR1 is LGHNT and CDR2 is FRNRAP. V lost 1 base and J lost 0, with 13 bases in between. This CDR3 is CASGLAPIGHSNQPQHF. In DNA form, the CDR3 reads TGTGCTAGTGGTTTGGCACCAATCGGTCATAGCAATCAGCCCCAGCATTTT.

The V and J genes are TRBV5-1 and TRBJ2-5, with 9 bases lining up with TRBD2. The CDR3 runs 14 residues. Germline-derived CDR1 and CDR2 are SGHRS and YFSETQ. Losses at the gene ends were 6 bases for V and 2 bases for J; bases not matched to a gene: 5. The chain's CDR3 is CASTGTSFQETQYF. CDR3 nucleotides: TGCGCCAGCACCGGGACTAGCTTTCAAGAGACCCAGTACTTC.

The chain recombines TRBV29-1 with TRBJ1-1; TRBD1 agrees at 7 bases. V trimming: 7 bases; J trimming: 7 bases; junction bases outside the gene matches: 12. The CDR3 is 13 residues long. The germline V gene encodes CDR1 SQVTM and CDR2 ANQGSEA. CDR3 region: CSAVTGERGEAFF. The CDR3 coding sequence is TGCAGCGCTGTCACAGGGGAAAGGGGTGAAGCTTTCTTT.

CDR3 residues: CASSPGQGGTDTQYF. The CDR3 region has the DNA TGTGCCAGCAGTCCCGGACAGGGTGGGACAGATACGCAGTATTTT. J is TRBJ2-3 and V is TRBV27; the match to TRBD1 covers 8 bases. The ends lost 5 bases at V and 3 bases at J; junction bases unmatched: 7. CDR1 is MNHEY and CDR2 is SMNVEV in the germline V gene (reference sequence). CDR3 length: 15 residues.

V usage is TRBV4-1 and J usage is TRBJ1-5; perhaps TRBD1 as D (6 bases). The CDR3 is 17 residues long. From germline, CDR1 is MGHRA and CDR2 YSYEKL. With 0 bases removed from V and 0 bases from J, the gap between germline ends came to 12 bases. The CDR3 bases are TGCGCCAGCAGCCAAGAGGGGGCCCCGTATAGCAATCAGCCCCAGCATTTT. This sequence encodes CASSQEGAPYSNQPQHF.

The sample holds a few counts of this clone. The V and J genes are TRBV6-1 and TRBJ1-3, with D possibly being TRBD1 (5 bases). CDR3 length: 13 residues. From germline, CDR1 is MNHNS and CDR2 SASEGT. V dropped 7 bases and J dropped 0 bases, with 7 bases sitting between them. The CDR3: CASKQGSGNTIYF. CDR3 coding DNA: TGTGCCAGCAAGCAGGGCTCTGGAAACACCATATATTTT.

In this sample, this clone turned up a few times. This sequence joins TRBV5-3 and TRBJ2-7; TRBD2 matches 14 bases. TRBV5-3 has ORF status, its function being uncertain. The J segment lost 7 bases and the V segment lost 2 bases, leaving 17 bases of the junction unmatched. CDR3 size: 19 residues. CDR3 DNA: TGTGCCAGAAGCTTAGAAGGGACTAGCGGGAGAGAGGGGGTGGGGGAGCAGTACTTC. This sequence encodes CARSLEGTSGREGVGEQYF.

This rearrangement joins TRBV5-1 to TRBJ1-2; D perhaps matches TRBD1 (6 bases). Trimming pared 4 bases from V and 1 base from J, leaving 11 bases between. From germline, CDR1 is SGHRS and CDR2 YFSETQ. This CDR3 has 14 residues. The CDR3 DNA reads as TGCGCCAGCAGCATAGGACAGAATAACTATGGCTACACCTTC. Protein product: CASSIGQNNYGYTF. Together with reference TRBV5-1 and TRBJ1-2, the CDR3 gives the full variable domain: KAGVTQTPRYLIKTRGQQVTLSCSPISGHRSVSWYQQTPGQGLQFLFEYFSETQRNKGNFPGRFSGRQFSNSRSEMNVSTLELGDSALYLCASSIGQNNYGYTFGSGTRLTVV.

This clone occurred a few times. This chain links TRBV6-5 with TRBJ2-7, with 10 positions matching TRBD2. Germline lookup yields CDR1 MNHEY and CDR2 SVGAGI. V dropped 5 bases and J dropped 2; count of bases not matched to a gene: 6. The CDR3 runs 15 residues. The CDR3: CASSSTSGVTYEQYF. The CDR3 coding sequence is TGTGCCAGCAGTAGCACTAGCGGGGTGACCTACGAGCAGTACTTC.

This clone showed up just a few times. V is TRBV4-1 and J is TRBJ1-2; D is undetermined. The germline V gene has CDR1 MGHRA and CDR2 YSYEKL. V lost 6 bases to trimming and J lost 0 bases, with 17 bases between them. The CDR3 is 16 amino acids. The CDR3 DNA reads TGCGCCAGCAGTCCAAGATTCGACGGGTCTAACTATGGCTACACCTTC. Translated: CASSPRFDGSNYGYTF.

This clone has just one count. The V and J genes are TRBV27 and TRBJ2-1; a possible D gene is TRBD2 (6 bases). Germline V gene lookup returns CDR1 MNHEY and CDR2 SMNVEV (reference sequence). V lost 5 bases to trimming and J lost 7 bases, with 15 bases between them. The CDR3 loop spans 14 amino acids. This CDR3 is CASSRLGNRNEQFF. Here the CDR3 DNA reads TGTGCCAGCAGTAGACTAGGGAATAGAAATGAGCAGTTCTTC.

This clone was counted only a few times. This chain connects TRBV4-1 to TRBJ2-3; 7 nucleotides match TRBD2. Trimming removed 1 base from V and 0 bases from J; junction bases left unmatched: 7. The CDR3 spans 17 residues. Germline CDR1 reads MGHRA; CDR2 reads YSYEKL. CDR3 region: CASSQAPSGVSTDTQYF. In DNA form, the CDR3 reads TGCGCCAGCAGCCAAGCCCCTAGCGGAGTTAGCACAGATACGCAGTATTTT.

The chain has TRBV2 and TRBJ1-2, with D possibly matching TRBD1 (6 bases). The CDR3 loop spans 13 amino acids. V was pared by 4 bases and J by 6 bases, with 12 bases between. Germline V gene data show CDR1 as SNHLY and CDR2 as FYNNEI. The CDR3 coding sequence is TGTGCCAGCAGTGTTCCGGCAGGGGATGGCTACACCTTC. Translation: CASSVPAGDGYTF.

V is TRBV4-1 and J is TRBJ2-3, with unresolved D. CDR1 and CDR2 (germline): MGHRA, YSYEKL. V was trimmed by 4 bases and J by 5 bases, leaving 10 bases between them. CDR3 length: 13 residues. In DNA form, the CDR3 reads TGCGCCAGCAGCCTTCTCCCACAAGATACGCAGTATTTT. Translation: CASSLLPQDTQYF.

The J gene is TRBJ2-7, the V gene TRBV7-6, with D possibly being TRBD1 (5 bases). The CDR3 contains 14 residues. The germline V gene encodes CDR1 SGHVS and CDR2 FNYEAQ. Trimming pared 5 bases from V and 5 bases from J, leaving 16 bases between. The CDR3, as DNA: TGTGCCAGCAGCGCAGGGCCTAGTATCGACGAGCAGTACTTC. The encoded protein is CASSAGPSIDEQYF. Using reference TRBV7-6 and TRBJ2-7 for the parts outside the CDR3, the full variable domain is GAGVSQSPRYKVTKRGQDVALRCDPISGHVSLYWYRQALGQGPEFLTYFNYEAQQDKSGLPNDRFSAERPEGSISTLTIQRTEQRDSAMYRCASSAGPSIDEQYFGPGTRLTVT.

This clone was seen a few times. The chain carries TRBV30 and TRBJ1-1, with 7 bases identical to TRBD1. CDR3 length equals 13 residues. V lost 3 bases and J lost 8; bases outside the gene matches: 9. Per germline, CDR1 GTSNPN and CDR2 SVGIG (reference sequence). CDR3 coding DNA: TGTGCCTGGAGGGGCCCGGGACAGCAGGAAGCTTTCTTT. Its protein product is CAWRGPGQQEAFF.